The 14 T cell receptor beta chains given below trace back to one sample, sequenced in a study of blood T cell repertoires in COVID-19. The method was immunoSEQ multiplex PCR; TCRdb's version includes in-frame clones alone and lacks a portion of them. The sample lists 350,000 or so clones; 88% were seen once. Sequences were obtained from peripheral blood. Receptors were obtained from a woman between 25 and 40 years old with COVID-19, enrolled during active disease.

V is TRBV11-3 and J is TRBJ2-1; TRBD2 is a possible D gene (5 bases). There are 15 residues in the CDR3. Germline assignment: CDR1 SGHNT and CDR2 YENEEA. V lost 5 bases to trimming and J lost 9 bases, with 20 bases between them. The CDR3 DNA is TGTGCCAGCAGCCCGAGCGGCCCCGCCGGGTTTGAGCAGTTCTTC. Residues: CASSPSGPAGFEQFF.

The chain carries TRBV19 and TRBJ2-1, with 10 bases identical to TRBD2. Germline V gene sequence: CDR1 LNHDA, CDR2 SQIVND (reference sequence). The CDR3 length is 16 residues. Trimming at V came to 6 bases and at J to 6 bases, leaving 11 bases not matched to a gene. The CDR3 reads CASRLQAGGNSNEQFF. CDR3 DNA sequence: TGTGCCAGTAGACTACAAGCGGGGGGGAATAGCAATGAGCAGTTCTTC.

This rearrangement joins TRBV2 to TRBJ2-2, with D perhaps TRBD1 (6 bases). CDR3 length: 15 amino acids. Between the trimmed V and J ends, which lost 6 bases and 4 bases, there was a span of 15 bases. Germline-derived CDR1 and CDR2 are SNHLY and FYNNEI. The CDR3: CASRGQGLSTGELFF. The CDR3 DNA is TGTGCCAGCAGGGGCCAGGGGCTGTCCACCGGGGAGCTGTTTTTT.

The CDR3 nucleotides read TGTGCCACCAGTGGTCCAAACTTCGCTGGAAACACCATATATTTT. Amino acid sequence: CATSGPNFAGNTIYF. The V and J genes are TRBV24-1 and TRBJ1-3; D is unclear. Germline CDR1 reads KGHDR; CDR2 reads SFDVKD. The V gene lost 5 bases and the J gene lost 2 bases, with 12 bases spanning the gap. This CDR3 is 15 amino acids long.

The rearrangement links TRBV7-3 to TRBJ1-5; D possibly corresponds to TRBD1 (5 bases). Germline lookup yields CDR1 SGHTA and CDR2 FQGTGA. CDR3 length: 13 residues. The germline V and J ends were trimmed by 3 bases and 9 bases, with 12 bases remaining between them. CDR3: CASSLTPGGPQHF. The CDR3 nucleotides are TGTGCCAGCAGCTTGACGCCCGGGGGGCCCCAGCATTTT.

The V and J genes are TRBV5-4 and TRBJ1-2; D may be TRBD1 (5 bases). The CDR3 sequence is 13 residues long. Germline CDR1 and CDR2: SGHNT and YYREEE (reference sequence). V was trimmed by 2 bases and J by 8 bases, leaving 13 bases between them. The CDR3: CASSFDSNGGYTF. The CDR3, as DNA: TGTGCCAGCAGCTTCGACAGTAATGGCGGCTACACCTTC.

This clone turned up a few times. The chain links TRBV19 to TRBJ2-2; possibly TRBD1 for D (6 bases). The CDR3 is made up of 15 amino acids. Per germline, CDR1 LNHDA and CDR2 SQIVND (reference sequence). Trimming shortened V by 7 bases and J by 4 bases, and 16 bases separated the two germline ends. The CDR3 DNA follows: TGTGCCAGTATTTGGACCGGGACAACCACCGGGGAGCTGTTTTTT. Its protein product is CASIWTGTTTGELFF.

The chain's CDR3 is CASADRSGPSPDTQYF. The CDR3, as DNA: TGTGCCAGCGCCGATCGTAGCGGGCCTTCGCCAGATACGCAGTATTTT. The chain uses TRBV27 and TRBJ2-3, with TRBD2 identical over 7 bases. The CDR3 is 16 residues long. V lost 8 bases to trimming and J lost 4 bases; unmatched junction nucleotides: 15. Germline CDR1 MNHEY, CDR2 SMNVEV (reference sequence).

The V and J genes are TRBV3-1 (or the pseudogene TRBV3-2) and TRBJ1-2; 10 positions match TRBD1. The germline gives CDR1 LGHDT, CDR2 YNNKEL (reference sequence). The CDR3 length is 16 residues. Trimming cost V 1 base and J 3 bases; bases outside gene matches: 5. The CDR3 nucleotides are TGTGCCAGCAGCCAAGGGGGGACAGGGGCTGACTATGGCTACACCTTC. Translating gives CASSQGGTGADYGYTF.

The chain carries TRBV30 and TRBJ2-7; D gene uncertain. Trimming took off 7 bases at V and 4 bases at J, with 20 bases between the two ends. Germline V gives CDR1 GTSNPN, CDR2 SVGIG (reference sequence). The CDR3 covers 14 residues. The DNA for the CDR3 is TGTGCCTACATTAACATCCAGAACCAATACGAGCAGTACTTC. Its protein product is CAYINIQNQYEQYF. The full variable domain, with the rest looked up from reference TRBV30 and TRBJ2-7, is SQTIHQWPATLVQPVGSPLSLECTVEGTSNPNLYWYRQAAGRGLQLLFYSVGIGQISSEVPQNLSASRPQDRQFILSSKKLLLSDSGFYLCAYINIQNQYEQYFGPGTRLTVT.

This clone came up a few times. V usage is TRBV9 and J usage is TRBJ2-1, with TRBD1 matching 7 bases. Trimming took 3 bases from V and 2 from J; bases not matched to a gene: 8. The CDR3 has 16 residues. CDR1 and CDR2 from the germline V gene are SGDLS and YYNGEE. The CDR3 loop is CASSAIGTAAYNEQFF. For the CDR3, the DNA is TGTGCCAGCAGCGCCATAGGGACAGCAGCCTACAATGAGCAGTTCTTC.

The CDR3 DNA is TGCGCCAGCAGCTCGCTGGGGGCCCTTGGGGCCAACGTCCTGACTTTC. This encodes CASSSLGALGANVLTF. The chain links TRBV5-1 to TRBJ2-6; TRBD1 is a possible D gene (6 bases). V was trimmed by 3 bases and J by 3 bases, leaving 13 bases between them. The V gene's germline CDR1 is SGHRS and CDR2 YFSETQ. The length of the CDR3 is 16 residues.

J is TRBJ2-5 and V is TRBV5-4; 7 bases are a match to TRBD1. The CDR3 sequence is 13 residues long. Germline V gives CDR1 SGHNT, CDR2 YYREEE (reference sequence). V lost 4 bases, J lost 2 bases, and 2 bases stayed unmatched. The CDR3 here is CASSQGQQETQYF. The CDR3 DNA follows: TGTGCCAGCAGCCAGGGACAGCAAGAGACCCAGTACTTC.

The chain has TRBV3-1 (or the pseudogene TRBV3-2) and TRBJ1-1; D is ambiguous. This CDR3 is 13 amino acids long. V lost 1 base to trimming and J lost 5 bases, with 8 bases between them. From germline, CDR1 is LGHDT and CDR2 YNNKEL (reference sequence). CDR3 coding DNA: TGTGCCAGCAGCCAAGTTCAAGAGACTGAAGCTTTCTTT. Translated: CASSQVQETEAFF.